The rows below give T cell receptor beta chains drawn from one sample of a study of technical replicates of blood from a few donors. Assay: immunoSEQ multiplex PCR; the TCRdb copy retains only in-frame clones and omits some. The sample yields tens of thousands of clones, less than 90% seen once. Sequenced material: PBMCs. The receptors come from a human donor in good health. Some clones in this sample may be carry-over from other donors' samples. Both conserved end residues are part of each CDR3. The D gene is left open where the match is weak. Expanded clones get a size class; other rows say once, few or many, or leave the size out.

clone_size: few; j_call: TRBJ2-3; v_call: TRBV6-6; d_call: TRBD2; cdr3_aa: CASSDSTSGGTDTQYF; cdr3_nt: TGTGCCAGCAGTGACTCAACTAGCGGGGGAACAGATACGCAGTATTTT
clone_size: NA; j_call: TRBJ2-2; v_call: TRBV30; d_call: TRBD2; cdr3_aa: CAWSRGLALFGELFF; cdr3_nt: TGTGCCTGGTCCCGGGGACTAGCTTTATTCGGGGAGCTGTTTTTT
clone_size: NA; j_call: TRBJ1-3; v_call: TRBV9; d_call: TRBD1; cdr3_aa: CASKPRGPGNTIYF; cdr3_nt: TGTGCCAGCAAGCCGAGGGGGCCGGGGAACACCATATATTTT
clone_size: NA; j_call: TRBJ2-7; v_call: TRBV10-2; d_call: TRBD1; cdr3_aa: CASSRDRGSYEQYF; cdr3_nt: TGCGCCAGCAGCCGGGACAGGGGGTCCTACGAGCAGTACTTC
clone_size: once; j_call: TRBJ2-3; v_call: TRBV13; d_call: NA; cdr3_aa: CASSYTDTQYF; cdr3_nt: TGTGCCAGCTCTTACACAGATACGCAGTATTTT
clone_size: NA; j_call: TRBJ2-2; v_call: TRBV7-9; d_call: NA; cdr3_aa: CASSPQTGSRTGELFF; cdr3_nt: TGTGCCAGCAGCCCTCAGACGGGTTCACGCACCGGGGAGCTGTTTTTT
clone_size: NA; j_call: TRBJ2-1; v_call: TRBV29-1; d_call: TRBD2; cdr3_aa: CSVAGIAGESSYNEQFF; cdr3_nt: TGCAGCGTTGCGGGGATAGCGGGAGAGAGCTCCTACAATGAGCAGTTCTTC
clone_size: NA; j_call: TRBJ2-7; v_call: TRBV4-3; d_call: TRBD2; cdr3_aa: CASSPGTTSPTEQYF; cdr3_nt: TGCGCCAGCAGCCCCGGGACTACATCGCCGACCGAGCAGTACTTC
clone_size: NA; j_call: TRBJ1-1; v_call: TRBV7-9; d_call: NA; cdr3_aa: CASSLEVAGDTEAFF; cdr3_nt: TGTGCCAGCAGCTTAGAGGTGGCAGGGGACACTGAAGCTTTCTTT
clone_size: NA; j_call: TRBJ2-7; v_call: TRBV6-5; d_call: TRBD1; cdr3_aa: CASSYSYRGPYEQYF; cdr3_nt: TGTGCCAGCAGTTACTCATACAGGGGGCCCTACGAGCAGTACTTC
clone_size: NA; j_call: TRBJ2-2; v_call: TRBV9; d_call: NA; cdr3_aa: CASSVPGGTTGELFF; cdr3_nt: TGTGCCAGCAGCGTACCAGGGGGGACCACCGGGGAGCTGTTTTTT
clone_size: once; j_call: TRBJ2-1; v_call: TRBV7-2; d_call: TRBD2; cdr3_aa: CASRGGSSYNEQFF; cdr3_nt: TGTGCCAGCAGAGGCGGGAGCTCCTACAATGAGCAGTTCTTC
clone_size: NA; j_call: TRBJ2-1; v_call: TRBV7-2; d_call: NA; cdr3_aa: CASSLEGSGQSSYNEQFF; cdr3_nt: TGTGCCAGCAGCTTAGAAGGTAGCGGACAAAGCTCCTACAATGAGCAGTTCTTC
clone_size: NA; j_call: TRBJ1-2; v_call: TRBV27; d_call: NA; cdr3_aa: CASSLGGLKNGYTF; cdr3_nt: TGTGCCAGCAGTTTAGGAGGGCTAAAAAATGGCTACACCTTC
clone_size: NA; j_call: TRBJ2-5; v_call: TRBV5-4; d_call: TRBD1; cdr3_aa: CASSLVGQGVETQYF; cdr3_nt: TGTGCCAGCAGCTTGGTGGGACAGGGGGTAGAGACCCAGTACTTC
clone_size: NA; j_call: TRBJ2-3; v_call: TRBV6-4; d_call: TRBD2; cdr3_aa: CASSPLAGGPDTQYF; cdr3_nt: TGTGCCAGCAGTCCACTAGCGGGGGGGCCAGATACGCAGTATTTT
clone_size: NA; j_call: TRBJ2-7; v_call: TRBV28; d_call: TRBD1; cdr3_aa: CASSFGTGINEQYF; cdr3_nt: TGTGCCAGCAGTTTCGGGACAGGGATCAACGAGCAGTACTTC
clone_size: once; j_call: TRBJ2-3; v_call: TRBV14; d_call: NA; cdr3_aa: CASSPGLTRTDTQYF; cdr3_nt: TGTGCCAGCAGCCCTGGACTTACCCGCACAGATACGCAGTATTTT
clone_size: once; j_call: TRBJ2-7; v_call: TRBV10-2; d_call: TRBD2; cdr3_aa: CAQGLAATFCEQYF; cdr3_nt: TGCGCCCAAGGACTAGCGGCCACCTTTTGCGAGCAGTACTTC
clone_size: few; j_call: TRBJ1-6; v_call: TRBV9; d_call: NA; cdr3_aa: CASSVGREVYNSPLHF; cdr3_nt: TGTGCCAGCAGCGTAGGTCGCGAAGTATATAATTCACCCCTCCACTTT
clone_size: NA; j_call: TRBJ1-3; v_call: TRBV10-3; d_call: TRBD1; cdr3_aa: CAISDPDRAGNTIYF; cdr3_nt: TGTGCCATCAGTGACCCCGACAGGGCTGGAAACACCATATATTTT
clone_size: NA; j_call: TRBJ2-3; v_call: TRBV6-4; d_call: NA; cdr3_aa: CASSEGAYPTDTQYF; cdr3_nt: TGTGCCAGCAGTGAAGGAGCGTACCCCACAGATACGCAGTATTTT